A single sample gave rise to the 12 T cell receptor beta chains below, sequenced in a study of T cells after yellow fever vaccination. TCRdb re-called the 5' RACE reads with MiXCR, one entry per CDR3 protein. The sample has 150,000 to 200,000 distinct CDR3 sequences, approximately 10% seen once. The input for sequencing was CD8+ T cells sorted from PBMCs, taken 15 days after the yellow fever booster vaccination. The receptors shown here come from a young man who received the YFV17D yellow fever vaccine.

This clonotype was observed a handful of times. This chain links TRBV4-3 with TRBJ2-7; D may be TRBD2 (6 bases). V was clipped by 0 bases and J by 0 bases, with 21 bases between them. Germline CDR1 is LGHNA and CDR2 is YSLEER. The CDR3 extends over 19 amino acids. This chain's CDR3 is CASSQDPLEGGTNSYEQYV. The CDR3, as DNA: TGCGCCAGCAGCCAAGATCCCTTAGAGGGCGGGACGAACTCCTACGAGCAGTACGTC.

The gene calls are TRBV6-6 and TRBJ2-2; 8 positions agree with TRBD2. CDR3 size: 16 residues. With 5 bases clipped from V and 1 base from J, the junction kept 6 bases outside the gene matches. Germline V gene sequence: CDR1 MNHNY, CDR2 SVGAGI (reference sequence). CDR3 region: CASSLGLARNTGELFF. The CDR3 region has the DNA TGTGCCAGCAGTCTCGGACTAGCCAGGAACACCGGGGAGCTGTTTTTT.

On this clonotype: The junction and the germline gene differ at one end; a read error may be behind it. The chain joins TRBV20-1 to TRBJ2-1; D not resolved. CDR1 is DFQATT, CDR2 SNEGSKA, per germline (reference sequence). The CDR3 contains 15 residues. The CDR3 coding sequence is TGCAGTGCTAGAGTCTCGGCCGACACCTACAATGAGGAGTTCTTC. Translation: CSARVSADTYNEEFF.

This sequence joins TRBV7-8 and TRBJ1-1, with 10 bases fitting TRBD1. V lost 5 bases, J lost 0 bases, and 6 bases stayed unmatched. Germline V CDR1 and CDR2: SGHVS, FQNEAQ. The CDR3 loop spans 16 amino acids. Here the CDR3 DNA reads TGTGCCAGCAGCAGACCGGGACAGGGGATGAACACTGAAGCTTTCTTT. Protein sequence: CASSRPGQGMNTEAFF.

This clonotype has just a few counts. The rearrangement uses TRBV6-4 and TRBJ2-1, with D possibly being TRBD1 (6 bases). The CDR3 extends over 16 amino acids. Trimming took off 5 bases at V and 0 bases at J, with 14 bases between the two ends. CDR1 and CDR2 from the germline V gene are MRHNA and SNTAGT. The CDR3 DNA follows: TGTGCCAGCAGTCCCCAGGACAGCTACTCCTACAATGAGCAGTTCTTC. The encoded protein is CASSPQDSYSYNEQFF.

This clonotype has a count of ten or more. This sequence joins TRBV4-3 and TRBJ1-1; a possible D gene is TRBD1 (6 bases). Germline CDR1 is LGHNA and CDR2 is YSLEER. Between the trimmed V and J ends, which lost 0 bases and 7 bases, there was a span of 21 bases. CDR3 length: 17 amino acids. CDR3 region: CASSQERTGRTLSEAFF. The CDR3 DNA follows: TGCGCCAGCAGCCAAGAACGTACAGGGAGGACCCTGAGTGAAGCTTTCTTT.

The chain carries TRBV29-1 and TRBJ2-4, with D perhaps matching TRBD2 (6 bases). Trimming cost V 0 bases and J 5 bases, with 14 bases left between them. Germline assignment: CDR1 SQVTM and CDR2 ANQGSEA. The CDR3 contains 15 residues. CDR3 loop: CSVEEGEDYQNIQYF. DNA of the CDR3: TGCAGCGTTGAAGAGGGGGAGGACTACCAAAACATTCAGTACTTC.

This clonotype was seen only a few times. The chain is built from TRBV6-5 and TRBJ2-5, with D maybe TRBD2 (6 bases). Germline V lookup: CDR1 MNHEY, CDR2 SVGAGI. The germline V and J ends were trimmed by 8 bases and 5 bases, with 15 bases remaining between them. The CDR3 runs to 13 residues. For the CDR3, the DNA is TGTGCCAGCGTCGGCGGGGTCGGGGAGACCCAGTACTTC. Encoded protein: CASVGGVGETQYF.

In its sample, this clonotype was seen many times. V and J are TRBV3-1 and TRBJ2-3; no firm D call. This CDR3 has 18 amino acids. The V and J ends lost 3 bases and 6 bases respectively, with 25 bases between them. CDR1 is LGHDT and CDR2 is YNNKEL in the germline V gene (reference sequence). The CDR3 nucleotides read TGTGCCAGCAGCCATTTTCCCGGGCTCGCCCCGGAAGGGGATACGCAGTATTTT. It is translated as CASSHFPGLAPEGDTQYF.

This clonotype was detected a few times. This chain connects TRBV20-1 to TRBJ2-4; tentatively, D is TRBD1 or TRBD2 (5 bases each). Looked up from germline, CDR1 is DFQATT and CDR2 is SNEGSKA (reference sequence). CDR3 length: 15 residues. The V and J ends lost 3 bases and 0 bases respectively, with 12 bases between them. CDR3 amino acids: CSASRGDLAKNIQYF. The CDR3 DNA reads as TGCAGTGCTAGCAGAGGGGACCTAGCCAAAAACATTCAGTACTTC.

The rearrangement links TRBV15 to TRBJ1-5, with D hard to call. Trimming left V 5 bases short and J 3 bases short, with 17 bases between. CDR1 and CDR2 (germline): LNHNV, YYDKDF (reference sequence). This CDR3 has 16 amino acids. Here the CDR3 reads CATSPPPTDFNQPQHF. DNA of the CDR3: TGTGCCACCAGCCCGCCCCCGACGGATTTCAATCAGCCCCAGCATTTT. Combining the CDR3 with reference TRBV15 and TRBJ1-5 gives the whole variable domain DAMVIQNPRYQVTQFGKPVTLSCSQTLNHNVMYWYQQKSSQAPKLLFHYYDKDFNNEADTPDNFQSRRPNTSFCFLDIRSPGLGDTAMYLCATSPPPTDFNQPQHFGDGTRLSIL.

This clonotype was detected only a few times. The chain has TRBV12-5 and TRBJ2-7; D uncertain. V lost 1 base and J 2 bases, leaving 9 bases between the germline ends. Germline CDR1 reads LGHNT; CDR2 reads FRNRAP. CDR3 length: 14 residues. CDR3 loop: CASGLAGDAYEQYF. CDR3 coding DNA: TGTGCTAGTGGTTTGGCTGGTGACGCCTACGAGCAGTACTTC.